A selection of T cell receptor beta chains follows, all from one sample in a study of shared clonotypes between healthy human individuals. Generated by immunoSEQ multiplex PCR, the TCRdb table keeps only in-frame clones and is missing some. This repertoire shows some 2,400,000 clones, 90% to 97% found once; its top ten account for roughly 0.13%. The sequenced material came from naive CD4+ T cells sorted from blood. The source of these receptors is a man younger than 35 in good health. Each CDR3 is given with its conserved first and last residue. The D gene is left open where the match is weak. The size entry is marked missing in some rows and otherwise reads once, few, many or a size class.

d_call	v_call	j_call	clone_size	cdr3_aa	cdr3_nt
TRBD2	TRBV9	TRBJ2-5	NA	CASSQWASGTETQYF	TGTGCCAGCAGCCAGTGGGCTAGCGGGACCGAGACCCAGTACTTC
TRBD2	TRBV30	TRBJ2-4	NA	CAWRRTSGRPGDIQYF	TGTGCCTGGAGGAGGACTAGCGGGAGGCCGGGGGACATTCAGTACTTC
NA	TRBV6-5	TRBJ2-7	NA	CASSRPGHSSYEQYF	TGTGCCAGCAGTCGGCCGGGACACAGCTCCTACGAGCAGTACTTC
NA	TRBV30	TRBJ1-2	NA	CAWGEVAGYTF	TGTGCCTGGGGGGAGGTGGCGGGCTACACCTTC
NA	TRBV10-3	TRBJ1-5	NA	CAINDGQTNQPQHF	TGTGCCATCAATGACGGACAGACAAATCAGCCCCAGCATTTT
NA	TRBV9	TRBJ2-1	once	CASSVVAVGGNEQFF	TGTGCCAGCAGCGTAGTAGCGGTTGGGGGCAATGAGCAGTTCTTC
NA	TRBV6-1	TRBJ1-1	NA	CASVAGMNTEAFF	TGTGCCAGCGTGGCGGGGATGAACACTGAAGCTTTCTTT
NA	TRBV5-4	TRBJ2-5	NA	CASSGWGSGETQYF	TGTGCCAGCAGCGGGTGGGGCTCAGGGGAGACCCAGTACTTC
NA	TRBV2	TRBJ2-7	few	CASSERLRSSYEQYF	TGTGCCAGCAGTGAAAGGTTGCGGAGCTCCTACGAGCAGTACTTC
NA	TRBV7-6	TRBJ2-7	NA	CASSLAGGTYEQYF	TGTGCCAGCAGCTTAGCGGGAGGAACCTACGAGCAGTACTTC
TRBD1	TRBV30	TRBJ1-1	NA	CAWKGAYNTEAFF	TGTGCCTGGAAGGGGGCCTACAACACTGAAGCTTTCTTT
NA	TRBV25-1	TRBJ2-4	NA	CASSEADKNIQYF	TGTGCCAGCAGTGAAGCGGATAAAAACATTCAGTACTTC
NA	TRBV7-9	TRBJ2-3	NA	CASSLAEGTDTQYF	TGTGCCAGCAGCTTAGCGGAGGGCACAGATACGCAGTATTTT
TRBD1	TRBV7-2	TRBJ1-5	NA	CASSSDRGLGQPQHF	TGTGCCAGCAGCTCGGACAGGGGGTTAGGTCAGCCCCAGCATTTT
NA	TRBV7-8	TRBJ2-7	NA	CASSFIGYYEQYF	TGTGCCAGCAGCTTCATAGGGTACTACGAGCAGTACTTC
TRBD2	TRBV28	TRBJ2-7	NA	CASNVRGLAGNEQYF	TGTGCCAGCAACGTCCGGGGACTAGCGGGGAACGAGCAGTACTTC
NA	TRBV6-5	TRBJ1-6	once	CASSDPSLNSPLHF	TGTGCCAGCAGCGACCCTTCCCTTAATTCACCCCTCCACTTT
TRBD2	TRBV30	TRBJ2-2	NA	CAWSVRRAGGNPGELFF	TGTGCCTGGAGTGTACGGAGGGCGGGGGGTAACCCCGGGGAGCTGTTTTTT
TRBD1	TRBV29-1	TRBJ2-3	NA	CSVDHRTGGTDTQYF	TGCAGCGTTGATCACCGGACAGGGGGAACAGATACGCAGTATTTT
TRBD2	TRBV10-2	TRBJ2-1	NA	CASSESRGLALDEQFF	TGCGCCAGCAGTGAGTCAAGGGGACTAGCTCTCGATGAGCAGTTCTTC
NA	TRBV6-1	TRBJ2-7	NA	CASSVRTYEQYF	TGTGCCAGCAGTGTCAGGACTTACGAGCAGTACTTC
TRBD1	TRBV18	TRBJ2-7	NA	CASAGQGAREQYF	TGTGCCAGCGCGGGACAGGGGGCGCGGGAGCAGTACTTC
TRBD1	TRBV5-1	TRBJ2-1	NA	CASSLGQGINEQFF	TGCGCCAGCAGCTTGGGACAGGGGATAAATGAGCAGTTCTTC
NA	TRBV11-2	TRBJ1-4	NA	CASSGVGKGEKLFF	TGTGCCAGCAGCGGGGTGGGGAAGGGAGAAAAACTGTTTTTT
NA	TRBV6-6	TRBJ1-2	NA	CASSYSGGNYGYTF	TGTGCCAGCAGTTACTCGGGGGGAAACTATGGCTACACCTTC